The next 7 T cell receptor beta chains were all read from a single sample in a study of cytomegalovirus exposure and HLA in healthy donors (dated by TCRdb to the late 2010s). The library was prepared using the immunoSEQ multiplex PCR assay. The multiplex PCR relied on a mix of 60 forward primers for TCR Vbeta segments and 13 reverse primers for TCR Jbeta segments. Not all clones reach the TCRdb copy of this immuneACCESS table, which keeps in-frame sequences only. Checked studies attribute under half of the gap to unresolved V genes and leave the rest unexplained. The table for this sample lists roughly 190,000 clones; around 82% of them were counted only once. The leading ten clones occupy roughly 1.7% of the sample. Input material: PBMCs. The receptors come from a man between 35 and 55 years old in good health and CMV-seropositive.

This clone was seen just once. The chain couples TRBV15 to TRBJ1-2, with TRBD1 identical over 9 bases. Per germline, CDR1 LNHNV and CDR2 YYDKDF (reference sequence). This CDR3 contains 14 residues. V dropped 6 bases and J dropped 8; count of bases not matched to a gene: 10. In nucleotides, the CDR3 is TGTGCCACCAGTCCGAACAGGGGGCTGAGCGGCTACACCTTC. This sequence encodes CATSPNRGLSGYTF.

The chain recombines TRBV29-1 with TRBJ1-3; D gene uncertain. Germline V gene sequence: CDR1 SQVTM, CDR2 ANQGSEA. This CDR3 is built from 13 residues. The ends were cut back, 4 bases at V and 0 bases at J, with 7 bases in the middle. CDR3 coding DNA: TGCAGCGTTGTAGTCACCTCTGGAAACACCATATATTTT. As protein: CSVVVTSGNTIYF.

The chain is built from TRBV7-2 and TRBJ2-4; 7 nucleotides line up with TRBD2. CDR1 is SGHTA, CDR2 FQGNSA, per germline. The CDR3 consists of 17 residues. After removal of 1 base from V and 2 bases from J, the junction contained 8 bases not matched to a gene. The CDR3 is CASSLVGGRDPKNIQYF. The CDR3 nucleotides are TGTGCCAGCAGCTTAGTCGGCGGGAGAGATCCCAAAAACATTCAGTACTTC.

V is TRBV28 and J is TRBJ1-2, with 8 bases fitting TRBD1. Germline V CDR1 and CDR2: MDHEN, SYDVKM. The CDR3 sequence is 14 residues long. Trimming took 5 bases from V and 1 from J; bases not matched to a gene: 3. CDR3 coding DNA: TGTGCCAGCAGTCTACAGGGGGATAACTATGGCTACACCTTC. It specifies CASSLQGDNYGYTF.

The chain couples TRBV25-1 to TRBJ2-7; tentatively, D is TRBD1 (7 bases). V dropped 3 bases and J dropped 5 bases, with 14 bases sitting between them. The V gene's germline CDR1 is MGHDK and CDR2 SYGVNS. This CDR3 has 14 residues. For the CDR3, the DNA is TGTGCCAGCAGTGAGCGCAGGGGGGCGGACGAGCAGTACTTC. It encodes CASSERRGADEQYF.

The V and J genes are TRBV30 and TRBJ2-5; D not certain. CDR3 length: 13 amino acids. CDR1 and CDR2 from the germline V gene are GTSNPN and SVGIG (reference sequence). V lost 4 bases to trimming and J lost 5 bases, with 14 bases between them. CDR3 DNA sequence: TGTGCCTGGACTAGATCTCTGGCGGAGACCCAGTACTTC. It specifies CAWTRSLAETQYF. Full variable domain (remainder filled in from reference TRBV30 and TRBJ2-5): SQTIHQWPATLVQPVGSPLSLECTVEGTSNPNLYWYRQAAGRGLQLLFYSVGIGQISSEVPQNLSASRPQDRQFILSSKKLLLSDSGFYLCAWTRSLAETQYFGPGTRLLVL.

The CDR3: CSEQGRFTDTQYF. Written as DNA, the CDR3 is TGCAGCGAACAGGGGCGATTCACAGATACGCAGTATTTT. The chain joins TRBV29-1 to TRBJ2-3, with 7 bases fitting TRBD1. Germline trimming cut 7 bases from V and 2 bases from J; bases unmatched to any gene: 6. Germline lookup yields CDR1 SQVTM and CDR2 ANQGSEA. The length of the CDR3 is 13 residues.